Shown below are 2 T cell receptor beta chains from a single sample sequenced in a study of T cell changes during pregnancy in multiple sclerosis. TCRdb's copy holds only in-frame clones and misses some; the assay was immunoSEQ multiplex PCR. The top ten hold 5% to 6% of the sample, which has just over 20,000 clones, about 87% seen once. The sample consisted of CD8+ T cells from peripheral blood mononuclear cells, taken in the second trimester of pregnancy. The receptors stem from a female donor in good health, enrolled as a control in a pregnancy study.

This chain links TRBV21-1 with TRBJ1-5; the DNA was not compared with TRBD1, the D call given in the table. TRBV21-1 represents a pseudogene. The CDR3 length is 17 residues. The chain's CDR3 is CASSHRVSEDSYQPQHF. The CDR3 DNA follows: TGTGCCAGCAGCCACAGGGTAAGTGAGGATAGCTATCAGCCCCAGCATTTT.

The V and J genes are TRBV6-5 and TRBJ2-5, with 9 positions matching TRBD2. The germline V gene has CDR1 MNHEY and CDR2 SVGAGI. V was clipped by 4 bases and J by 3 bases; unmatched bases: 6. The CDR3 has 15 residues. The DNA of the CDR3 is TGTGCCAGCAGTTTGACCGGGACTAGCAAAGAGACCCAGTACTTC. The encoded protein is CASSLTGTSKETQYF.